This T cell receptor (beta chain) was recorded in a study of blood T cell repertoires in COVID-19. Study in general: PBMCs, B-cell-depleted T cells, or T cells were the source of the cDNA or gDNA that made up the material.

Data came from immunoSEQ multiplex PCR; TCRdb stores just in-frame clones and leaves some out. The sample carries a few hundred thousand clones, roughly 80% recorded once. V gave up 2 bases and J gave up 4 bases; unmatched junction bases: 13. CDR3 size: 19 residues. Germline CDR1 reads SGHAT; CDR2 reads FQNNGV. This TCR derives from a man between 60 and 75 years old who had recovered from COVID-19. Sample: peripheral blood. The chain has TRBV11-2 and TRBJ2-2; 10 nucleotides agree with TRBD2. CDR3 region: CASSLRSGRELSGTGELFF. For the CDR3, the DNA is TGTGCCAGCAGCTTACGGAGCGGGAGGGAGCTATCGGGCACCGGGGAGCTGTTTTTT.